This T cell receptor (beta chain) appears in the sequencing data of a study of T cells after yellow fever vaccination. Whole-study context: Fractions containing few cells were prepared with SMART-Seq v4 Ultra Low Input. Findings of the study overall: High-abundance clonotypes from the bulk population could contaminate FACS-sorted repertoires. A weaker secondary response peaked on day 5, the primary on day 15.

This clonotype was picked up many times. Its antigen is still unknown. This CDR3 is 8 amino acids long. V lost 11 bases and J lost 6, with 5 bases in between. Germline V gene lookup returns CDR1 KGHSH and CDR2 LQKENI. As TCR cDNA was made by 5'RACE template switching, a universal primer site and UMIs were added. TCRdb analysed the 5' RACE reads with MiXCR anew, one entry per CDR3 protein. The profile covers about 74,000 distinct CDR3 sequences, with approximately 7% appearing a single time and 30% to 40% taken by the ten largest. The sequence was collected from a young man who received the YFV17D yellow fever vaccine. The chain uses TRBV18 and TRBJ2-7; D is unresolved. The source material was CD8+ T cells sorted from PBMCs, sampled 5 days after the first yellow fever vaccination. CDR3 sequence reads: CALCEQYV. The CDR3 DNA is TGTGCCTTATGCGAGCAGTACGTC.